This T cell receptor beta chain was sequenced for a study of blood T cells in healthy people across ages. For the study at large: About one barcoded TCR beta cDNA was captured per two T cells. Study-level results: Older age coincided with a roughly linear decline in TCR beta diversity per million T cells. Diversity estimates drawn from one million T cells were deemed underestimates.

Alongside a J-beta primer mix, a sample-barcoded 5' primer served in a second PCR lasting roughly 6 to 11 cycles. Via MiXCR, TCRdb re-called the 5' RACE reads, giving one row per CDR3 protein. The data contain 1.5 million to 2 million distinct CDR3 sequences, roughly 32% of them singletons. CDR1 MDHEN and CDR2 SYDVKM come from the germline V gene. The CDR3 covers 14 residues. V lost 8 bases and J lost 5; bases outside the gene matches: 6. Of note for this clonotype: Its antigen remains unknown.

The TCR was taken from a woman in her 30s in good health. The sample comprised blood. The chain uses TRBV28 and TRBJ2-1; 10 bases line up with TRBD2. The CDR3, as DNA: TGTGCCAGCCTCCTAGCGGGGGTAAACAATGAGCAGTTCTTC. Translated: CASLLAGVNNEQFF.